A single sample gave rise to the 14 T cell receptor beta chains below, sequenced in a study of OX40 agonist ivuxolimab in advanced cancers. TCRdb's copy holds only in-frame clones and misses some; the assay was immunoSEQ multiplex PCR. Seen here are about 50,000 clones, 80% to 90% observed once, and the top ten hold more than 5.5%. Sample: CD4+ or CD8+ T cells sorted from blood, taken in a trial of the OX40 agonist ivuxolimab. These receptors were collected from an adult with an advanced solid tumor such as melanoma, head and neck, liver or kidney cancer.

This sequence joins TRBV4-1 and TRBJ2-1; D unclear. V lost 4 bases, J lost 10 bases, and 11 bases lay in between. Per germline, CDR1 MGHRA and CDR2 YSYEKL. The CDR3 is 12 residues long. This CDR3 is CASSLPREEQFF. The CDR3 DNA follows: TGCGCCAGCAGCCTTCCGAGAGAGGAGCAGTTCTTC.

The gene calls are TRBV2 and TRBJ2-7, with TRBD1 matching over 7 bases. Germline V gene lookup returns CDR1 SNHLY and CDR2 FYNNEI. V shed 0 bases and J 1 base; nucleotides not matched to a gene: 6. This CDR3 has 16 residues. CDR3 nucleotide sequence: TGTGCCAGCAGTGAAGCCCGGGACAGCGTGTCCTACGAGCAGTACTTC. Its translation: CASSEARDSVSYEQYF.

This chain connects TRBV9 to TRBJ1-4; D may be TRBD1 (5 bases). CDR3 length: 15 residues. Germline CDR1 reads SGDLS; CDR2 reads YYNGEE. Trimming removed 1 base at V and 7 bases at J, with 14 bases between. In DNA, the CDR3 is TGTGCCAGCAGCGTACAATGGGGAGGGGCTGAAAAACTGTTTTTT. Amino acids: CASSVQWGGAEKLFF.

The rearrangement links TRBV5-1 to TRBJ1-1; 7 bases line up with TRBD1. Per germline, CDR1 SGHRS and CDR2 YFSETQ. This CDR3 comprises 15 residues. Unmatched junction bases numbered 9, after V lost 4 bases and J lost 3 bases. The CDR3 reads CASSPSGGRYTEAFF. Written as DNA, the CDR3 is TGCGCCAGCAGCCCCTCAGGGGGAAGGTACACTGAAGCTTTCTTT.

The chain links TRBV19 to TRBJ2-7; 11 nucleotides agree with TRBD2. CDR1 and CDR2 from the germline V gene are LNHDA and SQIVND (reference sequence). V was clipped by 6 bases and J by 6 bases; unmatched bases: 7. This CDR3 region has 14 residues. The CDR3 is CASSYTSGSVEQYF. The CDR3 DNA follows: TGTGCCAGTAGCTACACTAGCGGGAGCGTCGAGCAGTACTTC.

V gene TRBV4-3 combines with J gene TRBJ1-2; 8 bases line up with TRBD1. Losses at the gene ends were 3 bases for V and 1 base for J; bases not matched to a gene: 4. The CDR3 has 15 residues. The germline V gene encodes CDR1 LGHNA and CDR2 YSLEER. CDR3 nucleotides: TGCGCCAGCAGCCATGGACAGGGTTATAACTATGGCTACACCTTC. Translated, it gives CASSHGQGYNYGYTF.

V is TRBV5-1 and J is TRBJ2-5; the match to TRBD2 covers 10 bases. Germline values: CDR1 SGHRS, CDR2 YFSETQ. The CDR3 runs 14 residues. V lost 6 bases to trimming and J lost 5 bases; unmatched junction nucleotides: 7. CDR3 DNA: TGCGCCAGCAAGGGAATAGCGGGAGGCGAGACCCAGTACTTC. Translated: CASKGIAGGETQYF. Drawing the rest from reference TRBV5-1 and TRBJ2-5, the complete variable domain is KAGVTQTPRYLIKTRGQQVTLSCSPISGHRSVSWYQQTPGQGLQFLFEYFSETQRNKGNFPGRFSGRQFSNSRSEMNVSTLELGDSALYLCASKGIAGGETQYFGPGTRLLVL.

This clone was counted once. The chain uses TRBV9 and TRBJ2-5, with D tentatively TRBD1 (7 bases). V was shortened by 0 bases and J by 5 bases, with 17 bases between the two germline ends. This CDR3 is 16 amino acids long. Germline V lookup: CDR1 SGDLS, CDR2 YYNGEE. The CDR3 bases are TGTGCCAGCAGCGTAGCCGGGCAGGGGGGTACGGAGACCCAGTACTTC. Translating gives CASSVAGQGGTETQYF. Full variable domain (remainder filled in from reference TRBV9 and TRBJ2-5): DSGVTQTPKHLITATGQRVTLRCSPRSGDLSVYWYQQSLDQGLQFLIQYYNGEERAKGNILERFSAQQFPDLHSELNLSSLELGDSALYFCASSVAGQGGTETQYFGPGTRLLVL.

V usage is TRBV4-1 and J usage is TRBJ2-5; maybe TRBD1 (6 bases). With the DNA end fitting TRBJ2-7 better, the J assignment may be wrong. CDR1 and CDR2 (germline): MGHRA, YSYEKL. This CDR3 is 15 amino acids long. CDR3 nucleotides: TGCGCCAGCAGCCGAAACAGGGAAACCAACTACGAGCAGTACTTC. It is translated as CASSRNRETNYEQYF.

This chain connects TRBV18 to TRBJ1-3; TRBD1 matches 9 bases. Germline loops: CDR1 KGHSH, CDR2 LQKENI. V dropped 3 bases and J dropped 1; count of bases not matched to a gene: 4. The CDR3 consists of 16 residues. Written as DNA, the CDR3 is TGTGCCAGCTCACCTATGACAGGGGGTTCTGGAAACACCATATATTTT. This gives the protein CASSPMTGGSGNTIYF.

Remarks on this clone: Other DNA sequences from this sample encode an identical CDR3 as well. The chain has TRBV6-5 and TRBJ2-1; D is possibly TRBD2 (6 bases). The CDR3 runs 14 residues. V gave up 4 bases and J gave up 4 bases, with 11 bases separating them. Germline CDR1 is MNHEY and CDR2 is SVGAGI. CDR3 DNA: TGTGCCAGCAGTTCGGGACGGGGGTACAATGAGCAGTTCTTC. Amino acid sequence: CASSSGRGYNEQFF.

The chain employs TRBV19 and TRBJ2-1; TRBD2 matches at 10 bases. Germline loops: CDR1 LNHDA, CDR2 SQIVND (reference sequence). CDR3 length: 14 amino acids. V was pared by 11 bases and J by 8 bases, with 12 bases of the junction left unmatched. The CDR3 region has the DNA TGTGCCTCCAGCCGGGCTAGCGGGAGCTATGAGCAGTTCTTC. Protein product: CASSRASGSYEQFF.

This sequence joins TRBV5-6 and TRBJ1-5; 9 nucleotides align to TRBD1. Germline V gene sequence: CDR1 SGHDT, CDR2 YYEEEE. The J segment lost 2 bases and the V segment lost 2 bases, leaving 8 bases of the junction unmatched. The CDR3 is made up of 17 amino acids. The CDR3 protein is CASSFYRGRAGNQPQHF. The CDR3 DNA follows: TGTGCCAGCAGCTTCTACAGGGGGCGGGCGGGCAATCAGCCCCAGCATTTT.

This clone occurred once. The chain is built from TRBV6-6 and TRBJ1-4, with TRBD1 as a possible D gene (5 bases). The germline V gene encodes CDR1 MNHNY and CDR2 SVGAGI (reference sequence). CDR3 length equals 14 residues. Between the trimmed V and J ends, which lost 2 bases and 7 bases, there was a span of 11 bases. CDR3 protein: CASSYGQGSEKLFF. As DNA, the CDR3 is TGTGCCAGCAGTTACGGGCAGGGTAGTGAAAAACTGTTTTTT.